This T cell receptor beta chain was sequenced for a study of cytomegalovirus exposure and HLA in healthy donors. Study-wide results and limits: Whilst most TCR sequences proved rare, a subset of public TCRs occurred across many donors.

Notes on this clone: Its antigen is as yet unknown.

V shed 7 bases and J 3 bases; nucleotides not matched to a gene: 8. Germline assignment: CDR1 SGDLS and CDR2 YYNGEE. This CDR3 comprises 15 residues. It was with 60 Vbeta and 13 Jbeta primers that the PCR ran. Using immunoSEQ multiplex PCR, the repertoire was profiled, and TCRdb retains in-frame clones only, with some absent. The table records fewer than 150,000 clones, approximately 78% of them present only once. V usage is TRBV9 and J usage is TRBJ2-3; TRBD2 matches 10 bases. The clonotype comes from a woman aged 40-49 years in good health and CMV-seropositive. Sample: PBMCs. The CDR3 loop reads CASGASGGVTDTQYF. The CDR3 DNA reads TGTGCCAGCGGTGCAAGCGGGGGGGTTACAGATACGCAGTATTTT.